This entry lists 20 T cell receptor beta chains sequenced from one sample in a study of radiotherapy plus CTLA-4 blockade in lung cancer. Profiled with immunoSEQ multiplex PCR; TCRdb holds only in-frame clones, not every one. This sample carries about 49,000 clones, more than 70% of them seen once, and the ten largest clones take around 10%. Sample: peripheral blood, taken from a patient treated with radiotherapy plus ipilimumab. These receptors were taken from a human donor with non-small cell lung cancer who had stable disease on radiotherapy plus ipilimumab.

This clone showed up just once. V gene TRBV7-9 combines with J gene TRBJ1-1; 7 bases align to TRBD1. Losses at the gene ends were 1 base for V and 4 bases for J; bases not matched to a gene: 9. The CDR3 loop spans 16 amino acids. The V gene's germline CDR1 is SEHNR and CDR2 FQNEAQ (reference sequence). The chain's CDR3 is CASSLGATGVGTEAFF. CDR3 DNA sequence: TGTGCCAGCAGCTTAGGGGCAACAGGGGTGGGCACTGAAGCTTTCTTT.

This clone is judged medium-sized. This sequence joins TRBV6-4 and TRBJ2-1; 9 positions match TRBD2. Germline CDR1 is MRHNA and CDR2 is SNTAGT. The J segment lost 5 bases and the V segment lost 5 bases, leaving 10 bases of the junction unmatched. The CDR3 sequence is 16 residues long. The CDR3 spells CASSPSTSGPHNEQFF. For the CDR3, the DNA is TGTGCCAGCAGTCCCTCGACTAGCGGTCCCCACAATGAGCAGTTCTTC.

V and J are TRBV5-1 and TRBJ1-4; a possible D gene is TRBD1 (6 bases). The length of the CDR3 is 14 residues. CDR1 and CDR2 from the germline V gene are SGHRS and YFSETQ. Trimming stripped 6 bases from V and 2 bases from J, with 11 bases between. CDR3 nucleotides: TGCGCCAGCACATGGGGGGCTACTAATGAAAAACTGTTTTTT. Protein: CASTWGATNEKLFF.

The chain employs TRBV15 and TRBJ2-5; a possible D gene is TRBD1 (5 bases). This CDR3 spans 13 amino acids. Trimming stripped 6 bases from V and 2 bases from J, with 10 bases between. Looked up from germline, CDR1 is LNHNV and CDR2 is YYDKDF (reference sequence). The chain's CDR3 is CATSVDIQETQYF. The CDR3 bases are TGTGCCACCAGTGTGGACATTCAAGAGACCCAGTACTTC.

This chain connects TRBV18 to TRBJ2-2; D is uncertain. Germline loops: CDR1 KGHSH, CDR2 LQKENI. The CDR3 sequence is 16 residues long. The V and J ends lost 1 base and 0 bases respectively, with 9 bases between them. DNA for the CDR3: TGTGCCAGCTCACCACTGAGAATTACGAACACCGGGGAGCTGTTTTTT. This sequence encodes CASSPLRITNTGELFF.

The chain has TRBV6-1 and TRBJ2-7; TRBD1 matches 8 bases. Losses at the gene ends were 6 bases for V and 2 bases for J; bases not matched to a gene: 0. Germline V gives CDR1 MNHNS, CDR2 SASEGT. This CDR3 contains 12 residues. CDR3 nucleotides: TGTGCCAGCAGGACAGGGGCCTACGAGCAGTACTTC. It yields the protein CASRTGAYEQYF.

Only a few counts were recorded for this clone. The CDR3 DNA reads as TGTGCCAGCCTACAGACAGGGCCTAACTATGGCTACACCTTC. It encodes CASLQTGPNYGYTF. The chain joins TRBV28 to TRBJ1-2; 7 nucleotides align to TRBD1. The V gene's germline CDR1 is MDHEN and CDR2 SYDVKM. V shed 8 bases and J 0 bases; nucleotides not matched to a gene: 6. The CDR3 covers 14 residues.

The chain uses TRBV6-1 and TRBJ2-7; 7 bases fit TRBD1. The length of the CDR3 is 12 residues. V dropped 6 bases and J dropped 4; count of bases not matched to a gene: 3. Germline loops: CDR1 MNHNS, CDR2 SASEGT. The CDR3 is CASRDRFYEQYV. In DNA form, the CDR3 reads TGTGCCAGCAGGGACAGGTTTTACGAGCAGTACGTC.

Written as DNA, the CDR3 is TGTGCCAGCAATCGGGACAGGGGGCGAAATGAGCAGTTCTTC. Protein product: CASNRDRGRNEQFF. The V gene is TRBV6-5, the J gene TRBJ2-1; 12 nucleotides line up with TRBD1. Germline V gene lookup returns CDR1 MNHEY and CDR2 SVGAGI. The CDR3 totals 14 residues. V shed 7 bases, J shed 7 bases, and the junction held 5 bases outside the gene matches.

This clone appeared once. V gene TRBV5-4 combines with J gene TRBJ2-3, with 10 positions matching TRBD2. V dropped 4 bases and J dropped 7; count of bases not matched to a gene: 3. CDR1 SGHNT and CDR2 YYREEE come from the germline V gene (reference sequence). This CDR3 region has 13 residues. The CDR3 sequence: CASSISGGHTQYF. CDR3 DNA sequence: TGTGCCAGCAGCATTAGCGGGGGGCATACGCAGTATTTT. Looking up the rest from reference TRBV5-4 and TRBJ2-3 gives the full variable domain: ETGVTQSPTHLIKTRGQQVTLRCSSQSGHNTVSWYQQALGQGPQFIFQYYREEENGRGNFPPRFSGLQFPNYSSELNVNALELDDSALYLCASSISGGHTQYFGPGTRLTVL.

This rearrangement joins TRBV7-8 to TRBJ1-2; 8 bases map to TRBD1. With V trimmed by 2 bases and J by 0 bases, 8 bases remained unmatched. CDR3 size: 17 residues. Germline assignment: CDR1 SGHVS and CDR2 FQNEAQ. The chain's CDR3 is CASSLKAGGFPNYGYTF. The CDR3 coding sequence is TGTGCCAGCAGCTTAAAGGCAGGGGGCTTTCCTAACTATGGCTACACCTTC.

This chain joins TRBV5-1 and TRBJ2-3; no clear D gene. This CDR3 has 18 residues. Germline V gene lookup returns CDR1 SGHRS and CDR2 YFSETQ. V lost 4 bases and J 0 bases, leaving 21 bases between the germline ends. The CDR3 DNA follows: TGCGCCAGCAGCCCCCGGACGTCAATGACTTCTAGCACAGATACGCAGTATTTT. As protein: CASSPRTSMTSSTDTQYF. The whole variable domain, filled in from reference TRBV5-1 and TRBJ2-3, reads KAGVTQTPRYLIKTRGQQVTLSCSPISGHRSVSWYQQTPGQGLQFLFEYFSETQRNKGNFPGRFSGRQFSNSRSEMNVSTLELGDSALYLCASSPRTSMTSSTDTQYFGPGTRLTVL.

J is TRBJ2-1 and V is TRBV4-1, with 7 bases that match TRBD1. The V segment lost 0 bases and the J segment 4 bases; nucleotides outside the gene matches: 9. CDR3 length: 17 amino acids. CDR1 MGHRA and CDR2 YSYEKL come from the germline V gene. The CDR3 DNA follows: TGCGCCAGCAGCCAAGACCTGGGACAGCGTTTATACAATGAGCAGTTCTTC. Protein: CASSQDLGQRLYNEQFF.

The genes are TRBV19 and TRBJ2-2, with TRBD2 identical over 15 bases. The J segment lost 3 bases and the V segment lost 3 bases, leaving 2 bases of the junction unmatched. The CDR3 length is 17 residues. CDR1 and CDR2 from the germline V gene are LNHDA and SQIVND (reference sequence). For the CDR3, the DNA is TGTGCCAGTAGTATGGGACTAGCGGGGGGCCACACCGGGGAGCTGTTTTTT. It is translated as CASSMGLAGGHTGELFF.

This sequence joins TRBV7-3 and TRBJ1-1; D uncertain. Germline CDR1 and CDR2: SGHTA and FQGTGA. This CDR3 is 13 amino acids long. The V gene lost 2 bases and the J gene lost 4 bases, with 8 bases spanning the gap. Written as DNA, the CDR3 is TGTGCCAGCAGCTTAGGGAGTAGCACTGAAGCTTTCTTT. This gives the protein CASSLGSSTEAFF.

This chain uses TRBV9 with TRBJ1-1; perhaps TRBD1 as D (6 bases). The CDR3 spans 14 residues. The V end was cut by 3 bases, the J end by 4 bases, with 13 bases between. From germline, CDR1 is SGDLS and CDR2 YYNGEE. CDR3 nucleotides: TGTGCCAGCAGCGCAGGGGTATTTGGCACTGAAGCTTTCTTT. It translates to CASSAGVFGTEAFF.

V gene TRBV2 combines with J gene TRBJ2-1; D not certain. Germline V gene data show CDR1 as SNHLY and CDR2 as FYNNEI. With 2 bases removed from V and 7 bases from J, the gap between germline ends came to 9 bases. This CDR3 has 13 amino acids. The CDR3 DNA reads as TGTGCCAGCAGTGAACGGCAGTTAAATGAGCAGTTCTTC. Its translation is CASSERQLNEQFF.

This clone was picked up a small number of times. This CDR3 reads CAISLMDTQYF. The CDR3, as DNA: TGTGCCATCAGTTTAATGGATACGCAGTATTTT. The chain combines TRBV10-3 with TRBJ2-3, with D unresolved. The V gene lost 5 bases and the J gene lost 6 bases, with 6 bases spanning the gap. Germline values: CDR1 ENHRY, CDR2 SYGVKD. The CDR3 contains 11 residues.

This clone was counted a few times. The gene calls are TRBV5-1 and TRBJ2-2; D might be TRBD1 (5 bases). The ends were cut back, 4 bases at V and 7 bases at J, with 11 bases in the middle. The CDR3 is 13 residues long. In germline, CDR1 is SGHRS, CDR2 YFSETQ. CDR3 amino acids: CASSRQGDGELFF. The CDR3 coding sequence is TGCGCCAGCAGCAGGCAGGGTGACGGGGAGCTGTTTTTT.

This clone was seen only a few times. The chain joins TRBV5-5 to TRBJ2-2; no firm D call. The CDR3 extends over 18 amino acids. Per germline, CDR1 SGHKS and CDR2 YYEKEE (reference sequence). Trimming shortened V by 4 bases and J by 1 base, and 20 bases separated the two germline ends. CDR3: CASSPRPSTPGNTGELFF. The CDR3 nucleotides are TGTGCCAGCAGCCCCCGCCCCTCGACACCCGGGAACACCGGGGAGCTGTTTTTT.